This TCR beta chain was documented in a study of T cell changes during pregnancy in multiple sclerosis. Germline V CDR1 and CDR2: MGHRA, YSYEKL. CDR3 length: 15 amino acids. With 4 bases clipped from V and 2 bases from J, the junction kept 3 bases outside the gene matches. Libraries were prepared by immunoSEQ multiplex PCR; TCRdb keeps only in-frame clonotypes and omits some of them. The sample has tens of thousands of clones, 95% to 97% seen once. V gene TRBV4-1 combines with J gene TRBJ2-3, with 10 bases fitting TRBD2. Specimen: peripheral blood, collected in the second trimester of pregnancy. The receptor was derived from a female donor with multiple sclerosis, enrolled in a pregnancy study. This CDR3 reads CASSLAGGPTDTQYF. The CDR3 nucleotides are TGCGCCAGCAGCCTAGCGGGGGGACCCACAGATACGCAGTATTTT.